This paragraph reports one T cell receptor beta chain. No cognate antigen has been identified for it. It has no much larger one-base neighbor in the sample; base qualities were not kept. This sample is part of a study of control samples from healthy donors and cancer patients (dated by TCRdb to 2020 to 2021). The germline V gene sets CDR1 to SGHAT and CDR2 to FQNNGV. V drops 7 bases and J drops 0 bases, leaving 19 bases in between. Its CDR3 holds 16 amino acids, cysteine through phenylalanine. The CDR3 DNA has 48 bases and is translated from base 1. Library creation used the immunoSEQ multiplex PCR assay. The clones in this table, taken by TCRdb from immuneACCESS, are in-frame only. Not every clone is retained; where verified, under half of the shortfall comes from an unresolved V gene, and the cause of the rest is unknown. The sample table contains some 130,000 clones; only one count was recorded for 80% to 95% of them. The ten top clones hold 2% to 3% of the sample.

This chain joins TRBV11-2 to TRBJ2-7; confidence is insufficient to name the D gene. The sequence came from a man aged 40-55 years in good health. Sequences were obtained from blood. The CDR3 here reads CASNQPGAGSSYEQYF. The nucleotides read TGTGCCAGCAACCAACCGGGCGCAGGTAGCTCCTACGAGCAGTACTTC.